The T cell receptor delta chain under discussion was sequenced for a study of gamma-delta T cells after stem cell transplantation. This clone was counted a few times. The protein in TCRdb stems from a much larger clone and differs at residue 5 from this DNA's translation, likely a read error; here the protein is translated from the DNA. TCRdb re-identified clones in the RT-PCR reads via CATT. The sample shows over 350 delta-chain clones, about 5.7% of them seen only once. Sample: gamma-delta T cells. The TCR was taken from a human donor. It is not recorded whose cells these are; they may come from a transplant donor.

CDR3 bases: TGTGCCTGTGACAACTGGGGGACTCTCCCGCCGTACACCGATAAACTCATCTTT. Translation gives CACDNWGTLPPYTDKLIF. The V gene is TRDV2, the J gene TRDJ1; the match to TRDD3 covers 9 bases. The V gene's germline CDR1 is GEAIGNYY and CDR2 EKD. The CDR3 is 18 residues long. V lost 2 bases and J lost 0; bases outside the gene matches: 12.